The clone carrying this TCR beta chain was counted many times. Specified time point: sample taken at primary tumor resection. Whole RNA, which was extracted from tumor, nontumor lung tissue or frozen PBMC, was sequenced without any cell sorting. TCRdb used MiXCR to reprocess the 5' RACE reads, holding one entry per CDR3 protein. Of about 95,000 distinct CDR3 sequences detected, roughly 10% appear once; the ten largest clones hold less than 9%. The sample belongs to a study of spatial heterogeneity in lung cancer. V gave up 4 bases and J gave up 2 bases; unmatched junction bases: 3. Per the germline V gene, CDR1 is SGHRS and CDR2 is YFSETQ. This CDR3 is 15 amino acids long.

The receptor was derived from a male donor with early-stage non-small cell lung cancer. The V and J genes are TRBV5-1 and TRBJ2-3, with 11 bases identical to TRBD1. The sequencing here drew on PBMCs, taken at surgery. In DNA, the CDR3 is TGCGCCAGCAGCGGACAGGGGGCGACCACAGATACGCAGTATTTT. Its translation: CASSGQGATTDTQYF.